The 18 T cell receptor beta chains listed next were all sequenced from one sample in a study of tumour-infiltrating T cells in Burkitt lymphoma. Some clones are missing from TCRdb's copy, which holds only in-frame ones; the method was immunoSEQ multiplex PCR. The sample records about 3,500 clones, 13% being singletons. The material sequenced was tumor tissue. The receptors shown here come from a human donor with Burkitt lymphoma.

This clone was observed a few times. This rearrangement joins TRBV27 to TRBJ1-5, with TRBD1 matching 8 bases. The J segment lost 4 bases and the V segment lost 6 bases, leaving 5 bases of the junction unmatched. The CDR3 has 14 residues. Germline CDR1 reads MNHEY; CDR2 reads SMNVEV (reference sequence). DNA for the CDR3: TGTGCCAGCAGCGGACAGGGACTTAATCAGCCCCAGCATTTT. It codes for CASSGQGLNQPQHF.

This clone has more than one count but fewer than ten. The rearrangement links TRBV4-3 to TRBJ1-2, with unresolved D. CDR3 length: 15 amino acids. Per germline, CDR1 LGHNA and CDR2 YSLEER. Trimming removed 0 bases at V and 2 bases at J, with 10 bases between. The CDR3 region is CASSQDRSRNYGYTF. CDR3 sequence (DNA): TGCGCCAGCAGCCAAGATCGAAGTCGAAACTATGGCTACACCTTC.

The gene calls are TRBV10-3 and TRBJ2-1; D may correspond to TRBD1 or TRBD2 (6 bases each). Germline CDR1 ENHRY, CDR2 SYGVKD. V shed 4 bases and J shed 5 bases, with 15 bases lying between them. The CDR3 contains 15 residues. The CDR3 region is CAISGDGGADNEQFF. The CDR3 nucleotides read TGTGCCATCAGTGGGGACGGGGGCGCGGACAATGAGCAGTTCTTC.

This clone has more than one count but fewer than ten. The chain employs TRBV6-5 and TRBJ1-3, with D hard to call. CDR3 length: 15 amino acids. V lost 0 bases, J lost 0 bases, and 6 bases lay in between. Germline V gene data show CDR1 as MNHEY and CDR2 as SVGAGI. CDR3 in amino acids: CASSYSPGSGNTIYF. DNA for the CDR3: TGTGCCAGCAGTTACTCACCAGGCTCTGGAAACACCATATATTTT.

This chain uses TRBV7-2 with TRBJ1-2; D ambiguous. The length of the CDR3 is 14 residues. Germline V gives CDR1 SGHTA, CDR2 FQGNSA. V was shortened by 5 bases and J by 0 bases, with 10 bases between the two germline ends. CDR3 coding DNA: TGTGCCAGCAGCCCCAGCGTAGCTAACTATGGCTACACCTTC. Amino acids: CASSPSVANYGYTF.

This clone was counted between two and nine times. V is TRBV5-4 and J is TRBJ2-4, with TRBD1 identical over 7 bases. This CDR3 contains 14 residues. The germline gives CDR1 SGHNT, CDR2 YYREEE (reference sequence). The ends lost 4 bases at V and 9 bases at J; junction bases unmatched: 10. The CDR3: CASSRNREGAIQYF. CDR3 coding DNA: TGTGCCAGCAGCCGGAACCGAGAGGGGGCCATTCAGTACTTC.

In this sample, this clone turned up a few times. The chain employs TRBV27 and TRBJ2-3; no firm D call. The CDR3 is 12 residues long. Trimming shortened V by 6 bases and J by 4 bases, and 8 bases separated the two germline ends. Germline-derived CDR1 and CDR2 are MNHEY and SMNVEV (reference sequence). The chain's CDR3 is CASRASADTQYF. The CDR3 DNA reads as TGTGCCAGCAGGGCTAGTGCAGATACGCAGTATTTT.

The genes are TRBV5-6 and TRBJ1-1, with no clear D. Germline CDR1 SGHDT, CDR2 YYEEEE. The CDR3 contains 13 residues. The V end lost 0 bases, the J end lost 3 bases, and 6 bases lay between the germline ends. The CDR3 region is CASSLGEHTEAFF. As DNA, the CDR3 is TGTGCCAGCAGCTTGGGGGAACACACTGAAGCTTTCTTT.

This clone turned up a few times. J is TRBJ1-2 and V is TRBV7-9, with 8 bases lining up with TRBD1. The J segment lost 2 bases and the V segment lost 5 bases, leaving 7 bases of the junction unmatched. CDR3 size: 15 residues. The germline CDR1 and CDR2 sequences are SEHNR and FQNEAQ (reference sequence). The CDR3 coding sequence is TGTGCCAGCAGCCCAGGACAGGGAGTAAACTATGGCTACACCTTC. This encodes CASSPGQGVNYGYTF.

This clone was seen a few times. The rearrangement joins TRBV6-1 to TRBJ1-2; D unresolved. The germline CDR1 and CDR2 sequences are MNHNS and SASEGT. This CDR3 is built from 14 residues. V lost 0 bases, J lost 2 bases, and 7 bases lay in between. The CDR3 bases are TGTGCCAGCAGTGAAGCCCCGAAAAACTATGGCTACACCTTC. Translated: CASSEAPKNYGYTF.

V is TRBV30 and J is TRBJ1-4, with D possibly being TRBD1 (5 bases). Germline CDR1 GTSNPN, CDR2 SVGIG (reference sequence). V shed 0 bases and J shed 6 bases, with 14 bases lying between them. The CDR3 is made up of 15 amino acids. Written as DNA, the CDR3 is TGTGCCTGGAGTGTACGGGGGAGGGTGGATGAAAAACTGTTTTTT. As protein: CAWSVRGRVDEKLFF.

This clone was seen a few times. The chain recombines TRBV9 with TRBJ1-4, with 8 bases identical to TRBD1. Germline V gene sequence: CDR1 SGDLS, CDR2 YYNGEE. This CDR3 has 15 residues. V shed 5 bases and J 3 bases; nucleotides not matched to a gene: 6. CDR3: CASSPTGVPNEKLFF. In DNA form, the CDR3 reads TGTGCCAGCAGTCCGACAGGGGTCCCTAATGAAAAACTGTTTTTT.

This clone was counted a few times. The chain links TRBV19 to TRBJ1-2; D is unclear. Trimming left V 2 bases short and J 0 bases short, with 7 bases between. This CDR3 contains 14 residues. The germline V gene encodes CDR1 LNHDA and CDR2 SQIVND (reference sequence). The CDR3 nucleotides are TGTGCCAGTAGTATAAACGGAGCTAACTATGGCTACACCTTC. Encoded protein: CASSINGANYGYTF.

This clone was counted only a few times. V gene TRBV19 combines with J gene TRBJ1-2; D remains ambiguous. Trimming pared 2 bases from V and 7 bases from J, leaving 11 bases between. The CDR3 covers 13 residues. CDR1 is LNHDA, CDR2 SQIVND, per germline (reference sequence). CDR3 loop: CASSISAESGYTF. The CDR3 DNA sequence: TGTGCCAGTAGTATAAGCGCAGAGAGTGGCTACACCTTC.

V gene TRBV10-3 combines with J gene TRBJ2-7; D gene unclear. Germline V gene sequence: CDR1 ENHRY, CDR2 SYGVKD. The CDR3 runs to 12 residues. The V end was cut by 0 bases, the J end by 5 bases, with 5 bases between. This CDR3 reads CAISESNNEQYF. In DNA, the CDR3 is TGTGCCATCAGTGAGTCGAACAACGAGCAGTACTTC.

This clone was detected a few times. The J gene is TRBJ2-5, the V gene TRBV14; TRBD1 might be the D (6 bases). This CDR3 contains 15 residues. V shed 2 bases and J shed 5 bases, with 15 bases lying between them. CDR1 and CDR2 (germline): SGHDN, FVKESK. The CDR3 DNA follows: TGTGCCAGCAGCCAACAGGGGCTAGCTTTTGAGACCCAGTACTTC. The encoded protein is CASSQQGLAFETQYF. The whole variable domain, remainder taken from reference TRBV14 and TRBJ2-5, is EAGVTQFPSHSVIEKGQTVTLRCDPISGHDNLYWYRRVMGKEIKFLLHFVKESKQDESGMPNNRFLAERTGGTYSTLKVQPAELEDSGVYFCASSQQGLAFETQYFGPGTRLLVL.

This clone has just a few counts. The V gene is TRBV13, the J gene TRBJ2-7; 9 bases are shared with TRBD1. Germline lookup yields CDR1 PRHDT and CDR2 FYEKMQ (reference sequence). The V and J ends lost 4 bases and 2 bases, in that order; junction bases with no gene match: 3. This CDR3 spans 14 amino acids. CDR3 nucleotide sequence: TGTGCCAGCAGCTCGGGACAGGGACCCTACGAGCAGTACTTC. This translates into CASSSGQGPYEQYF.

This chain uses TRBV14 with TRBJ1-2; no clear D. V gave up 4 bases and J gave up 4 bases, with 16 bases separating them. This CDR3 contains 15 residues. Per the germline V gene, CDR1 is SGHDN and CDR2 is FVKESK. The CDR3 DNA is TGTGCCAGCAGCCCTTTCGCAGTCGCGAGCTATGGCTACACCTTC. Protein sequence: CASSPFAVASYGYTF.